This entry features one TCR beta chain sequence. The antigen is not known. Sequenced with the Oncomine TCR Beta short-read assay was DNA taken from cultured CD4+ T cells. Via MiXCR, TCRdb re-called the PCR reads, giving one row per CDR3 protein. The sample holds 13,000 to 15,000 distinct CDR3 sequences; approximately 51% are singletons and the top ten take 25% to 30%. The data originate from a study of vaccination and CD4 T cells after COVID-19. For the study at large: Drawing of post-COVID samples took place a median roughly 100 days after diagnosis (range 35 to 161). Cells received overlapping spike peptides from SARS-CoV-2, HCoV-NL63, HCoV-OC43 and HCoV-229E as stimulation. The study, taken as a whole, reports: Relatively few convalescent patients were studied, without early post-infection timepoints.

Treatment: 10-day PBMC culture with coronavirus spike peptide pools or control peptides (ViraFEST assay). The sequence was obtained from a human donor with COVID-19. The input for sequencing was cultured CD4+ T cells from blood, taken after SARS-CoV-2 vaccination.

In nucleotides, the CDR3 is TGTGCCAGCAGTGGCCGGGACTGGGGCAATCAGCCCCAGCATTTT. This gives the protein CASSGRDWGNQPQHF. The V and J genes are TRBV28 and TRBJ1-5; D may be TRBD1 (5 bases). Trimming took 5 bases from V and 2 from J, leaving 13 bases between them. This CDR3 contains 15 residues. Germline-derived CDR1 and CDR2 are MDHEN and SYDVKM.